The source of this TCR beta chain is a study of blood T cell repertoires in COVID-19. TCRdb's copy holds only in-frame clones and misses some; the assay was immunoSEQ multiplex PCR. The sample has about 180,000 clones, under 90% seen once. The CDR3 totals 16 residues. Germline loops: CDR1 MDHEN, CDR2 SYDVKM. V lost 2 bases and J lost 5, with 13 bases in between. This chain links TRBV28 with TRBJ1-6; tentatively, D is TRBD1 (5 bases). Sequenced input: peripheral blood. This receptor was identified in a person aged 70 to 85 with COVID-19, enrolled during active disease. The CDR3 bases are TGTGCCAGCAGTTTACGCGGCGGGGGTAATAATTCACCCCTCCACTTT. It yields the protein CASSLRGGGNNSPLHF.